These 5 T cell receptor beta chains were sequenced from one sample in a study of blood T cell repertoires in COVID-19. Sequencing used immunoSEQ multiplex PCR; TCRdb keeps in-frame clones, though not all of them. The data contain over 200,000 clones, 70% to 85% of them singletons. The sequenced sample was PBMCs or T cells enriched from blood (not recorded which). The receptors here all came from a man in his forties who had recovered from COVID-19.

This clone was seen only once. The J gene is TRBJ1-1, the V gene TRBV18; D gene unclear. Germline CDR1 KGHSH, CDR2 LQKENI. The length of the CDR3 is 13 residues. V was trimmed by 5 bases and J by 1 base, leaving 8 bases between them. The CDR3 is CASSWRKNTEAFF. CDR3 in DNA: TGTGCCAGCTCATGGCGGAAGAACACTGAAGCTTTCTTT.

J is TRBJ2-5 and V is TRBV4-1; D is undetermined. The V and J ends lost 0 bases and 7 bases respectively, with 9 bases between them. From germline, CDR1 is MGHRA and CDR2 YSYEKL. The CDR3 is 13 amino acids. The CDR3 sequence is CASSQDSSGTQYF. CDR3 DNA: TGCGCCAGCAGCCAAGATAGTTCGGGGACCCAGTACTTC.

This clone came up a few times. The CDR3: CASSDFGTEGDEKLFF. DNA of the CDR3: TGTGCCAGCAGTGATTTTGGGACCGAGGGGGATGAAAAACTGTTTTTT. This chain links TRBV6-1 with TRBJ1-4; tentative D call: TRBD1 (6 bases). The V end lost 3 bases, the J end lost 6 bases, and 17 bases lay between the germline ends. The CDR3 is made up of 16 amino acids. Germline CDR1 is MNHNS and CDR2 is SASEGT.

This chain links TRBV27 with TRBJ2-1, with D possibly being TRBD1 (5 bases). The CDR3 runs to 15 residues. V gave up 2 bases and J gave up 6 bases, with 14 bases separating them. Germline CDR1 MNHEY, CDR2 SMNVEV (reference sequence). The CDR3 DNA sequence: TGTGCCAGCAGTTTACGGACACTCCTGAGCAATGAGCAGTTCTTC. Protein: CASSLRTLLSNEQFF.

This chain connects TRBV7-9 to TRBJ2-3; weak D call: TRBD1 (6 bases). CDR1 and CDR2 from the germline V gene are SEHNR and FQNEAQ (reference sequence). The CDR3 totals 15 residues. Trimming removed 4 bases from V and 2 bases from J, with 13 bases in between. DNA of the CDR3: TGTGCCAGCAGCTCACGGACAGTTACCACAGATACGCAGTATTTT. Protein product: CASSSRTVTTDTQYF.